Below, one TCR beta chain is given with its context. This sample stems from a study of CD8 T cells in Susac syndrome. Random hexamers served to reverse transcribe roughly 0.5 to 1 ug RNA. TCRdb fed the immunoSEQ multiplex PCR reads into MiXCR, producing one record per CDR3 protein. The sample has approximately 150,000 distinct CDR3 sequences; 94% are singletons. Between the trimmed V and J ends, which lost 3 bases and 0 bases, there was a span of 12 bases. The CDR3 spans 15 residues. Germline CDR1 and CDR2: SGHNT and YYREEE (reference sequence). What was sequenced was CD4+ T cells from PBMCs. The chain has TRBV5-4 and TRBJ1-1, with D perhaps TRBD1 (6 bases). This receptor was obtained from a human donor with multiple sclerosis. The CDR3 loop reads CASSWAGTMNTEAFF. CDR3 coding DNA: TGTGCCAGCAGCTGGGCCGGGACAATGAACACTGAAGCTTTCTTT.